Presented here are 22 T cell receptor beta chains from one specimen sequenced in a study of blood T cell repertoires in COVID-19. Some clones are missing from TCRdb's copy, which holds only in-frame ones; the method was immunoSEQ multiplex PCR. The profile shows more than 200,000 clones, around nine tenths of them singletons. Specimen: PBMCs or T cells enriched from blood (not recorded which). The receptors shown here come from a woman aged 45 to 65 who had recovered from COVID-19.

The chain carries TRBV15 and TRBJ2-2; 8 bases are a match to TRBD1. The CDR3 loop spans 17 amino acids. The V gene's germline CDR1 is LNHNV and CDR2 YYDKDF (reference sequence). The trim removed 2 bases at V and 4 bases at J, leaving 9 bases unmatched. The CDR3 loop reads CATSRYPPGQATGELFF. In DNA, the CDR3 is TGTGCCACCAGCAGATACCCGCCGGGACAGGCCACCGGGGAGCTGTTTTTT.

J is TRBJ2-5 and V is TRBV14, with 7 bases matching TRBD1. From germline, CDR1 is SGHDN and CDR2 FVKESK. Trimming at V came to 3 bases and at J to 5 bases, leaving 12 bases not matched to a gene. This CDR3 has 16 amino acids. DNA for the CDR3: TGTGCCAGCAGCCACAATAGACAGGGTCTGGGGGAGACCCAGTACTTC. Amino acids: CASSHNRQGLGETQYF. The variable domain in full, with the rest retrieved from reference TRBV14 and TRBJ2-5, is EAGVTQFPSHSVIEKGQTVTLRCDPISGHDNLYWYRRVMGKEIKFLLHFVKESKQDESGMPNNRFLAERTGGTYSTLKVQPAELEDSGVYFCASSHNRQGLGETQYFGPGTRLLVL.

This chain connects TRBV3-1 (or the pseudogene TRBV3-2) to TRBJ1-2; D is undetermined. The CDR3 runs 16 residues. The germline V gene has CDR1 LGHDT and CDR2 YNNKEL (reference sequence). V lost 1 base and J lost 0, with 12 bases in between. CDR3 loop: CASSQGLAVPNYGYTF. DNA of the CDR3: TGTGCCAGCAGCCAAGGGTTGGCAGTTCCTAACTATGGCTACACCTTC.

The chain couples TRBV7-2 to TRBJ2-1; TRBD2 matches at 7 bases. Germline lookup yields CDR1 SGHTA and CDR2 FQGNSA. The CDR3 covers 16 residues. V trimming: 8 bases; J trimming: 0 bases; junction bases outside the gene matches: 10. CDR3 sequence reads: CASGNKGRGSYNEQFF. CDR3 nucleotide sequence: TGTGCCAGCGGGAATAAAGGGAGGGGCTCCTACAATGAGCAGTTCTTC.

V usage is TRBV3-1 (or the pseudogene TRBV3-2) and J usage is TRBJ2-2; 10 bases line up with TRBD2. Germline V gives CDR1 LGHDT, CDR2 YNNKEL (reference sequence). CDR3 length equals 16 residues. The V segment lost 4 bases and the J segment 4 bases; nucleotides outside the gene matches: 6. CDR3 in DNA: TGTGCCAGCAGCCCCCGGACTAGCGGCGGCACCGGGGAGCTGTTTTTT. It yields the protein CASSPRTSGGTGELFF.

The chain combines TRBV7-9 with TRBJ2-1; 7 bases agree with TRBD2. Trimming removed 2 bases from V and 6 bases from J; junction bases left unmatched: 4. There are 14 residues in the CDR3. CDR1 and CDR2 from the germline V gene are SEHNR and FQNEAQ (reference sequence). CDR3 DNA: TGTGCCAGCAGCTTATGGCGGGAGTTCAATGAGCAGTTCTTC. This encodes CASSLWREFNEQFF.

J is TRBJ1-2 and V is TRBV18; unclear D gene. In germline, CDR1 is KGHSH, CDR2 LQKENI. The V end was cut by 2 bases, the J end by 5 bases, with 18 bases between. The CDR3 runs 16 residues. CDR3 region: CASSPASSRSAYGYTF. The CDR3 DNA reads TGTGCCAGCTCACCAGCTTCCTCGAGGTCAGCTTATGGCTACACCTTC.

This chain uses TRBV6-6 with TRBJ2-7, with 8 nucleotides matching TRBD1. The J segment lost 5 bases and the V segment lost 2 bases, leaving 8 bases of the junction unmatched. CDR3 length equals 15 residues. Germline V lookup: CDR1 MNHNY, CDR2 SVGAGI (reference sequence). This CDR3 reads CASSYQGQGKNEQYF. The CDR3 coding sequence is TGTGCCAGCAGTTACCAAGGACAGGGAAAAAACGAGCAGTACTTC.

This chain connects TRBV28 to TRBJ1-2; the match to TRBD1 covers 8 bases. This CDR3 has 13 residues. Germline CDR1 is MDHEN and CDR2 is SYDVKM. V trimming: 10 bases; J trimming: 2 bases; junction bases outside the gene matches: 6. CDR3 bases: TGTGCCACCGACCGGGACAGGAACTATGGCTACACCTTC. Amino acid sequence: CATDRDRNYGYTF.

V usage is TRBV19 and J usage is TRBJ2-6; D unclear. Trimming shortened V by 1 base and J by 0 bases, and 16 bases separated the two germline ends. Per the germline V gene, CDR1 is LNHDA and CDR2 is SQIVND (reference sequence). This CDR3 contains 19 residues. CDR3 residues: CASSIGWSGSRSGANVLTF. In DNA form, the CDR3 reads TGTGCCAGTAGTATAGGTTGGTCAGGCTCTCGCTCTGGGGCCAACGTCCTGACTTTC.

The J gene is TRBJ2-1, the V gene TRBV5-1; D is unclear. The CDR3 is made up of 16 amino acids. Germline-derived CDR1 and CDR2 are SGHRS and YFSETQ. Deletions cut 3 bases from V and 7 bases from J, with 20 bases between. CDR3 sequence: CASSSLPIRGDNEQFF. The CDR3 coding sequence is TGCGCCAGCAGCTCCCTACCTATTCGAGGCGATAATGAGCAGTTCTTC. Based on the CDR3 plus reference TRBV5-1 and TRBJ2-1, the full variable domain is KAGVTQTPRYLIKTRGQQVTLSCSPISGHRSVSWYQQTPGQGLQFLFEYFSETQRNKGNFPGRFSGRQFSNSRSEMNVSTLELGDSALYLCASSSLPIRGDNEQFFGPGTRLTVL.

This clone was recorded a few times. Distinct nucleotide sequences in the sample also encode this CDR3. The chain recombines TRBV7-2 with TRBJ2-5; 10 nucleotides align to TRBD1. The junction had 3 bases not matched to a gene; V was cut back by 3 bases and J by 5 bases. In germline, CDR1 is SGHTA, CDR2 FQGNSA. The CDR3 loop spans 14 amino acids. The DNA of the CDR3 is TGTGCCAGCAGCTTTGACAGGGGGCGGGAGACCCAGTACTTC. Amino acid sequence: CASSFDRGRETQYF.

The gene calls are TRBV5-4 and TRBJ1-1, with a weak D call TRBD1 (5 bases). CDR3 length: 15 residues. Germline V gene sequence: CDR1 SGHNT, CDR2 YYREEE (reference sequence). Trimming took off 5 bases at V and 4 bases at J, with 18 bases between the two ends. In DNA form, the CDR3 reads TGTGCCAGCAGGGGGGGAGGGGTGTTCGGCACTGAAGCTTTCTTT. This encodes CASRGGGVFGTEAFF.

This clone was detected once. This chain joins TRBV18 and TRBJ1-4; the match to TRBD1 covers 8 bases. The CDR3 totals 14 residues. J lost 4 bases, V lost 2 bases, and 0 bases had no gene match. The germline V gene has CDR1 KGHSH and CDR2 LQKENI. CDR3 coding DNA: TGTGCCAGCTCACCAGACAGGGGTAATGAAAAACTGTTTTTT. As protein: CASSPDRGNEKLFF.

This clone was seen only a few times. This chain uses TRBV12-5 with TRBJ2-1, with D perhaps TRBD2 (6 bases). The CDR3 spans 14 residues. Trimming left V 8 bases short and J 1 base short, with 12 bases between. Germline CDR1 reads LGHNT; CDR2 reads FRNRAP. The CDR3: CASLGGSSYNEQFF. CDR3 sequence (DNA): TGTGCTAGTCTAGGAGGGAGTTCCTACAATGAGCAGTTCTTC.

The chain has TRBV27 and TRBJ1-1; 9 nucleotides agree with TRBD1. Germline CDR1 reads MNHEY; CDR2 reads SMNVEV (reference sequence). This CDR3 spans 14 amino acids. Losses at the gene ends were 2 bases for V and 5 bases for J; bases not matched to a gene: 3. CDR3: CASSLTGGRTEAFF. Here the CDR3 DNA reads TGTGCCAGCAGTTTAACAGGGGGCCGTACTGAAGCTTTCTTT.

V usage is TRBV5-1 and J usage is TRBJ2-1; 7 nucleotides match TRBD2. V was pared by 0 bases and J by 3 bases, with 9 bases of the junction left unmatched. The CDR3 covers 17 residues. CDR1 and CDR2 (germline): SGHRS, YFSETQ. In DNA form, the CDR3 reads TGCGCCAGCAGCTTGGAAATCCCCCGGGGGGTCTACAATGAGCAGTTCTTC. Residues: CASSLEIPRGVYNEQFF.

CDR3 DNA: TGTGCCAGCAGTTCCAACAGGGGCCACACTGAAGCTTTCTTT. This encodes CASSSNRGHTEAFF. V usage is TRBV5-5 and J usage is TRBJ1-1; 7 bases are a match to TRBD1. The V gene's germline CDR1 is SGHKS and CDR2 YYEKEE (reference sequence). With V trimmed by 5 bases and J by 3 bases, 7 bases remained unmatched. The CDR3 runs 14 residues. Combining the CDR3 with reference TRBV5-5 and TRBJ1-1 gives the whole variable domain DAGVTQSPTHLIKTRGQQVTLRCSPISGHKSVSWYQQVLGQGPQFIFQYYEKEERGRGNFPDRFSARQFPNYSSELNVNALLLGDSALYLCASSSNRGHTEAFFGQGTRLTVV.

CDR3 amino acids: CASSHPTDTQYF. CDR3 nucleotide sequence: TGCGCCAGCAGCCACCCTACAGATACGCAGTATTTT. The rearrangement joins TRBV4-1 to TRBJ2-3; D gene uncertain. The CDR3 extends over 12 amino acids. The germline V gene has CDR1 MGHRA and CDR2 YSYEKL. With 3 bases removed from V and 3 bases from J, the gap between germline ends came to 4 bases.

About this clone itself: Sequence at one end of the junction differs from germline and may be a read error. The V and J genes are TRBV7-7 and TRBJ2-1, with TRBD1 as a possible D gene (6 bases). CDR3 length: 18 amino acids. Germline V gene data show CDR1 as SSHAT and CDR2 as FNYEAQ (reference sequence). The CDR3, as DNA: TGTGCTAGCAGTCCGCGGCCACAGGGCCCGAGGTCCTACAATGAGCAGTTCTTC. This sequence encodes CASSPRPQGPRSYNEQFF.

This rearrangement joins TRBV5-1 to TRBJ2-7; 7 nucleotides align to TRBD2. The CDR3 has 14 amino acids. Per germline, CDR1 SGHRS and CDR2 YFSETQ. The J segment lost 7 bases and the V segment lost 4 bases, leaving 11 bases of the junction unmatched. In DNA, the CDR3 is TGCGCCAGCAGCCCGGGACTACCGGAAGGGGAGCAGTACTTC. This sequence encodes CASSPGLPEGEQYF. Together with reference TRBV5-1 and TRBJ2-7, the CDR3 gives the full variable domain: KAGVTQTPRYLIKTRGQQVTLSCSPISGHRSVSWYQQTPGQGLQFLFEYFSETQRNKGNFPGRFSGRQFSNSRSEMNVSTLELGDSALYLCASSPGLPEGEQYFGPGTRLTVT.

The CDR3: CASSQAGQGIGTPGELFF. The CDR3 region has the DNA TGTGCCAGCAGTCAGGCGGGACAGGGAATAGGGACGCCCGGGGAGCTGTTTTTT. The chain employs TRBV27 and TRBJ2-2; 9 bases agree with TRBD1. Germline values: CDR1 MNHEY, CDR2 SMNVEV (reference sequence). The junction had 16 bases not matched to a gene; V was cut back by 5 bases and J by 6 bases. CDR3 length: 18 residues.